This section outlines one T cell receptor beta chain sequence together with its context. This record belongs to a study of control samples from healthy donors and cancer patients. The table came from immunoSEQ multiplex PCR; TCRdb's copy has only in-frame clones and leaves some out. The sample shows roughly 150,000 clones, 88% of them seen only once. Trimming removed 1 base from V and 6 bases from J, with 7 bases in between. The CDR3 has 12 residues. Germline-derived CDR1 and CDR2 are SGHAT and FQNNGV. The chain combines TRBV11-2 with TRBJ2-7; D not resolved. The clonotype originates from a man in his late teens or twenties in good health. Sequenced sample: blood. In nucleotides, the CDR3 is TGTGCCAGCAGCTTAGTCAGCAGCGAGCAGTACTTC. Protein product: CASSLVSSEQYF.